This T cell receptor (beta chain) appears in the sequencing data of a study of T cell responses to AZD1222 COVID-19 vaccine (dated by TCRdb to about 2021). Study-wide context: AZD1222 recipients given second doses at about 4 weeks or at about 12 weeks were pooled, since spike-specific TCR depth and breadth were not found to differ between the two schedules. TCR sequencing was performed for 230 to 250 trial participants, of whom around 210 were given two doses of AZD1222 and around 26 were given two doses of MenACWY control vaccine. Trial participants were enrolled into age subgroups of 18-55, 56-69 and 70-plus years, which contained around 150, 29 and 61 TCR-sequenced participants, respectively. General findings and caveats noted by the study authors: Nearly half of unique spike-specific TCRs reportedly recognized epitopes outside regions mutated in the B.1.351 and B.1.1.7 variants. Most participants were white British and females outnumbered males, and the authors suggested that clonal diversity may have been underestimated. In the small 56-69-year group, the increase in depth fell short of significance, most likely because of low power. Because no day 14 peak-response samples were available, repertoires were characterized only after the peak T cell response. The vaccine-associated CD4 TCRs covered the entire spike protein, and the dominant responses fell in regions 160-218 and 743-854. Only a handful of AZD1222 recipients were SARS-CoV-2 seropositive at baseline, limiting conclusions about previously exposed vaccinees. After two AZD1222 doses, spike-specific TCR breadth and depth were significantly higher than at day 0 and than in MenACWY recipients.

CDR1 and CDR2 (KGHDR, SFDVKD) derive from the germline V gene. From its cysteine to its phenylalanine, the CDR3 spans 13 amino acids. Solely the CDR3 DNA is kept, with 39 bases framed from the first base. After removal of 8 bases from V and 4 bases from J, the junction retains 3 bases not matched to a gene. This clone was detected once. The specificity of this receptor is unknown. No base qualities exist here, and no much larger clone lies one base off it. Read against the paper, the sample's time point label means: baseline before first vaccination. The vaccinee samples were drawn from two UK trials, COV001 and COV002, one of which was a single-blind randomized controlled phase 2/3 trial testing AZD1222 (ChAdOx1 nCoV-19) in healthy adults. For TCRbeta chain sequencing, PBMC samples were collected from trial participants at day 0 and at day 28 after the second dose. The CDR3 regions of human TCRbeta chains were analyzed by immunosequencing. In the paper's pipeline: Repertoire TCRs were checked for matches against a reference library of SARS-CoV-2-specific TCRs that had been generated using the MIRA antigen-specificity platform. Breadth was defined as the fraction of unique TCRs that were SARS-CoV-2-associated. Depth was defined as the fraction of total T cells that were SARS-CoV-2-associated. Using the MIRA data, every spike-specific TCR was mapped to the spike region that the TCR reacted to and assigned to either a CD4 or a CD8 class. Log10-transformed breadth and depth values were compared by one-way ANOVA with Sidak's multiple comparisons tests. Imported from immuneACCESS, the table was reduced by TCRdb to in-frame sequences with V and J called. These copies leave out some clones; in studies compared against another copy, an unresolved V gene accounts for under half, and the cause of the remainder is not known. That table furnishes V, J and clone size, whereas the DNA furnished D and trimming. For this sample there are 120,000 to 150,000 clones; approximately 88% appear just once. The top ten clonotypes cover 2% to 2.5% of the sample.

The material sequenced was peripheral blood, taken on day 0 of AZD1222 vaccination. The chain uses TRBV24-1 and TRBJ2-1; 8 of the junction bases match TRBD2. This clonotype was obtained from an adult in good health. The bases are TGTGCCACCACTAGCGGGCCATACAATGAGCAGTTCTTC. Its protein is CATTSGPYNEQFF.